The next 5 T cell receptor beta chains were all read from a single sample in a study of blood T cell repertoires in COVID-19. This table comes from immunoSEQ multiplex PCR, and its TCRdb copy is limited to in-frame clones, with some not included. Seen here are about 300,000 clones, nearly 90% observed once, and the top ten hold around 1.9%. The sequenced sample consisted of peripheral blood. Every receptor here comes from a woman in her twenties or thirties with COVID-19, enrolled during active disease.

J is TRBJ2-3 and V is TRBV5-8; D call uncertain. Looked up from germline, CDR1 is SGHTS and CDR2 is YDEGEE. The CDR3 runs to 13 residues. Between the trimmed V and J ends, which lost 4 bases and 2 bases, there was a span of 8 bases. Here the CDR3 DNA reads TGTGCCAGCAGCCAGGTCAACACAGATACGCAGTATTTT. Translating gives CASSQVNTDTQYF. The full variable domain, its missing parts supplied by reference TRBV5-8 and TRBJ2-3, is EAGVTQSPTHLIKTRGQQATLRCSPISGHTSVYWYQQALGLGLQFLLWYDEGEERNRGNFPPRFSGRQFPNYSSELNVNALELEDSALYLCASSQVNTDTQYFGPGTRLTVL.

The chain uses TRBV7-3 and TRBJ1-6; D is uncertain. Germline CDR1 reads SGHTA; CDR2 reads FQGTGA. CDR3 size: 13 residues. V shed 5 bases and J shed 9 bases, with 11 bases lying between them. This CDR3 is CASSLDRVSPLHF. CDR3 coding DNA: TGTGCCAGCAGCCTCGACCGGGTTTCACCCCTCCACTTT. Full variable domain (missing parts from reference TRBV7-3 and TRBJ1-6): GAGVSQTPSNKVTEKGKYVELRCDPISGHTALYWYRQSLGQGPEFLIYFQGTGAADDSGLPNDRFFAVRPEGSVSTLKIQRTERGDSAVYLCASSLDRVSPLHFGNGTRLTVT.

This clone was recorded once. The chain employs TRBV6-1 and TRBJ2-6, with D possibly matching TRBD1 (5 bases). The germline CDR1 and CDR2 sequences are MNHNS and SASEGT. The CDR3 runs to 17 residues. Trimming left V 2 bases short and J 4 bases short, with 15 bases between. CDR3 in amino acids: CASSESTIRTGANVLTF. For the CDR3, the DNA is TGTGCCAGCAGTGAATCCACAATAAGGACAGGGGCCAACGTCCTGACTTTC.

The chain is built from TRBV19 and TRBJ2-1; TRBD2 is a possible D gene (6 bases). Trimming left V 8 bases short and J 8 bases short, with 19 bases between. CDR1 is LNHDA and CDR2 is SQIVND in the germline V gene (reference sequence). The CDR3 loop spans 14 amino acids. This CDR3 is CASRSSEASDEQFF. The CDR3 nucleotides are TGTGCCAGTCGTTCTAGCGAAGCTAGCGATGAGCAGTTCTTC.

The genes are TRBV18 and TRBJ1-6; D remains unclear. The CDR3 extends over 16 amino acids. The germline V and J ends were trimmed by 0 bases and 0 bases, with 6 bases remaining between them. From germline, CDR1 is KGHSH and CDR2 LQKENI. CDR3 bases: TGTGCCAGCTCACCACCAGGGAGCTCCTATAATTCACCCCTCCACTTT. Its protein product is CASSPPGSSYNSPLHF.